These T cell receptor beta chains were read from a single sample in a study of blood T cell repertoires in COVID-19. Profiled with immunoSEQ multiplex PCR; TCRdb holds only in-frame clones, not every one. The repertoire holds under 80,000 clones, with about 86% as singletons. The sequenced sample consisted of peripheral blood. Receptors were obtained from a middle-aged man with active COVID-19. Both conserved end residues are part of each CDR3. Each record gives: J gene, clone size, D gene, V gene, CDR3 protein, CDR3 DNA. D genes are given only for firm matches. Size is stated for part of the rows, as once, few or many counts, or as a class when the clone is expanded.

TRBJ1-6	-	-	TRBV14	CASSPVAGERGSPLHF	TGTGCCAGCAGCCCCGTAGCAGGGGAAAGAGGGTCACCCCTCCACTTT
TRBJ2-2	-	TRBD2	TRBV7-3	CASRGTSATGELFF	TGTGCCAGCAGGGGGACTAGCGCCACCGGGGAGCTGTTTTTT
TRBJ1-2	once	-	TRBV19	CASRGWTDFNYGYTF	TGTGCCAGTAGAGGGTGGACAGACTTTAACTATGGCTACACCTTC
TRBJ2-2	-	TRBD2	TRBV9	CASSLSGAGELFF	TGTGCCAGCAGTCTTAGCGGGGCCGGGGAGCTGTTTTTT
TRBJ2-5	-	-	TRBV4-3	CASSRSRGETQYF	TGCGCCAGCAGCCGAAGTAGGGGGGAGACCCAGTACTTC
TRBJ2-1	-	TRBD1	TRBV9	CASSVAWTGEQFF	TGTGCCAGCAGCGTAGCGTGGACAGGGGAGCAGTTCTTC
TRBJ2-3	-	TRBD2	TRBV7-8	CASSFAGRSDTQYF	TGTGCCAGCAGCTTTGCCGGGAGGTCAGATACGCAGTATTTT
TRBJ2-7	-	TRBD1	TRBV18	CASSPLGQGSREQYF	TGTGCCAGCTCACCACTTGGACAGGGTAGCCGCGAGCAGTACTTC
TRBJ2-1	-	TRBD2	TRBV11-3	CASSLLAGGYNEQFF	TGTGCCAGCAGCTTATTAGCGGGGGGGTACAATGAGCAGTTCTTC
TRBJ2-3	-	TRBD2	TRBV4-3	CASSQISGSTDTQYF	TGCGCCAGCAGCCAGATTAGCGGGAGCACAGATACGCAGTATTTT
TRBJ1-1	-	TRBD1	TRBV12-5	CASARDREAFF	TGTGCTAGTGCAAGGGACAGAGAAGCTTTCTTT